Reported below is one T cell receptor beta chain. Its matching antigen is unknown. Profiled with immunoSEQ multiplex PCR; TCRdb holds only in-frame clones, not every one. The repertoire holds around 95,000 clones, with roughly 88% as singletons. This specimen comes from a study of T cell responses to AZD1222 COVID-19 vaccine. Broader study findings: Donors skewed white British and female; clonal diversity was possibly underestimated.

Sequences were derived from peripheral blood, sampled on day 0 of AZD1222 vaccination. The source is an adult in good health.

The CDR3 nucleotides are TGCGCCAGCAGCGAGGGAGGCCTCACAGATACGCAGTATTTT. It translates to CASSEGGLTDTQYF. The chain joins TRBV5-1 to TRBJ2-3, with a tentative D call TRBD2 (6 bases). Trimming stripped 4 bases from V and 2 bases from J, with 11 bases between. This CDR3 is 14 amino acids long. Per germline, CDR1 SGHRS and CDR2 YFSETQ.